The 9 T cell receptor beta chains given below trace back to one sample, sequenced in a study of T cells in Graves' hyperthyroidism and ophthalmopathy. TCR beta CDR3 sequences were amplified from RNA transcripts. The TCR CDR3 was amplified in a first-round RT-PCR using the HTBI primer set. TCRdb re-called the multiplex PCR reads through MiXCR, storing one row per CDR3 protein. The sample lists around 450,000 distinct CDR3 sequences; less than 20% were seen once. The sample was blood. These receptors were collected from a woman aged 18 to 35 with Graves' hyperthyroidism.

This clonotype has at least ten counts. This may stem from a read error, because a much larger clone lies one nucleotide away. V and J are TRBV7-8 and TRBJ1-4, with D hard to call. The CDR3 loop spans 14 amino acids. Germline lookup yields CDR1 SGHVS and CDR2 FQNEAQ. CDR3 protein: CTSSLHFGVGKLFF. In DNA, the CDR3 is TGTACCAGCAGCTTACACTTTGGGGTTGGAAAACTGTTTTTT.

The chain uses TRBV5-1 and TRBJ2-1; maybe TRBD2 (6 bases). Germline CDR1 SGHRS, CDR2 YFSETQ. V was trimmed by 7 bases and J by 5 bases, leaving 19 bases between them. The CDR3 sequence is 15 residues long. CDR3 sequence: CASSAGTSPHNEQFF. For the CDR3, the DNA is TGCGCCAGCTCGGCGGGGACTTCTCCCCACAATGAGCAGTTCTTC.

The chain recombines TRBV4-1 with TRBJ2-3; 8 nucleotides align to TRBD1. Germline V gene sequence: CDR1 MGHRA, CDR2 YSYEKL. With 4 bases clipped from V and 4 bases from J, the junction kept 10 bases outside the gene matches. The length of the CDR3 is 16 residues. CDR3 nucleotides: TGCGCCAGCAGCCTTACGGACAGGGTGGTAGCAGATACGCAGTATTTT. Amino acid sequence: CASSLTDRVVADTQYF.

The V call is TRBV24-1, the J call TRBJ1-4, with D possibly TRBD1 on 5 matching bases. Per the germline V gene, CDR1 is KGHDR and CDR2 is SFDVKD. There are 13 residues in the CDR3. Trimming removed 8 bases at V and 8 bases at J, with 14 bases between. CDR3 region: CATMLREGEKLFF. The CDR3 DNA is TGTGCCACCATGCTCAGGGAGGGGGAAAAACTGTTTTTT.

This chain connects TRBV10-3 to TRBJ1-4; no definite D call. The CDR3 length is 13 residues. V gave up 4 bases and J gave up 5 bases, with 8 bases separating them. CDR1 is ENHRY and CDR2 is SYGVKD in the germline V gene. CDR3 amino acids: CAISGTENEKLFF. The CDR3 DNA reads as TGTGCCATCAGTGGCACAGAGAATGAAAAACTGTTTTTT.

This clonotype came up a few times. This may be a read error: a much more frequent sequence differs by one nucleotide. The chain links TRBV6-5 to TRBJ2-3, with D possibly TRBD2 on 5 matching bases. The CDR3 consists of 15 residues. Germline V gives CDR1 MNHEY, CDR2 SVGAGI. CDR3 nucleotides: TGTACCAGCAGTTACTCAGGCGGGCCCGTGTATACGCAGTATTTT. Protein sequence: CTSSYSGGPVYTQYF.

This clonotype was observed a few times. V is TRBV7-2 and J is TRBJ2-1, with 11 bases fitting TRBD2. Germline values: CDR1 SGHTA, CDR2 FQGNSA. This CDR3 is 17 amino acids long. The V and J ends lost 3 bases and 5 bases, in that order; junction bases with no gene match: 9. CDR3 region: CASSFVSGRAWNNEQFF. For the CDR3, the DNA is TGTGCCAGCAGCTTTGTTAGCGGGAGGGCCTGGAACAATGAGCAGTTCTTC.

In its sample, this clonotype was seen many times. V and J are TRBV5-1 and TRBJ1-2, with a tentative D call TRBD1 (6 bases). Trimming left V 2 bases short and J 2 bases short, with 7 bases between. This CDR3 contains 13 residues. Germline loops: CDR1 SGHRS, CDR2 YFSETQ. CDR3 in DNA: TGCGCCAGCAGCTTCCAGGGGAACTATGGCTACACCTTC. Translation gives CASSFQGNYGYTF.

This clonotype was seen at least ten times. The chain carries TRBV6-2 or TRBV6-3 and TRBJ1-2; TRBD1 matches 8 bases. In germline, CDR1 is MNHEY, CDR2 SVGEGT. This CDR3 has 14 amino acids. Germline trimming cut 6 bases from V and 8 bases from J; bases unmatched to any gene: 11. The CDR3: CASSPTGQALGYTF. CDR3 bases: TGTGCCAGCAGCCCGACGGGACAGGCTCTAGGCTACACCTTC.